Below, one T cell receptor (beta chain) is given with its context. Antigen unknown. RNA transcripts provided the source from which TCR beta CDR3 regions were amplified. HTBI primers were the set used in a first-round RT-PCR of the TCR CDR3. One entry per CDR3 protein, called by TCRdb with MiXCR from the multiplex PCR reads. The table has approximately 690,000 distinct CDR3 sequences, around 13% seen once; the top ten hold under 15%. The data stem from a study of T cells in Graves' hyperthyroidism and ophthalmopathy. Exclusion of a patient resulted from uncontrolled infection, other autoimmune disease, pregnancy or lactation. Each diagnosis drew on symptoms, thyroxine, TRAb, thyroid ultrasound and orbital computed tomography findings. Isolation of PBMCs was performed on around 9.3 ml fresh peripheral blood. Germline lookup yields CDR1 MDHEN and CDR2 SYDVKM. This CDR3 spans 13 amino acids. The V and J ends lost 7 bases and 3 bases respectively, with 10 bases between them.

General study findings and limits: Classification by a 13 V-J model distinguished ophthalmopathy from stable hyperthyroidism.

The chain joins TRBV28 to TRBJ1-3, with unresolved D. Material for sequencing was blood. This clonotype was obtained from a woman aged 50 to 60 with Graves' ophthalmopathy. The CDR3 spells CASISTDGNTIYF. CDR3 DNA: TGTGCCAGCATTTCGACGGATGGAAACACCATATATTTT.